This TCR beta chain appears in the sequencing data of a study of PD-1 blockade in classical Hodgkin lymphoma (dated by TCRdb to 2020 to 2022). Describing the broader study: Nivolumab dosing was 3 mg/kg intravenously every 2 weeks, continuing until either disease progression or unacceptable toxicity. The study used CyTOF and TCR beta sequencing to define a peripheral blood immune signature of response to PD-1 blockade in classical Hodgkin lymphoma. Broad study findings and their caveats: The study was restricted to a single clinical trial cohort, and the causes of repertoire differences, possibly disease activity or prior therapy, were left undefined. Lower diversity was observed in patients in whom nivolumab was started less than 1 year after ASCT, and these patients were excluded from later analyses so that confounding by immune reconstitution would be avoided. A significant rise by C4D1 was seen in CD4+ but not CD8+ TCR diversity (p=0.0027 vs p=0.16), with the rise being most apparent in complete responders (p=0.02). Baseline TCR diversity was reported to be lower in newly diagnosed patients than in healthy donors and to be lower still in relapsed/refractory patients. Baseline diversity similar to that of newly diagnosed patients was observed in trial patients achieving complete response, whereas significantly lower diversity was observed in partial responders and progressors.

Genomic DNA was isolated using the Qiagen DNeasy kit from unsorted PBMCs as well as from negatively selected CD4+ and CD8+ fractions. Amplification of TCR beta CDR3 regions was done by immunoSEQ multiplex PCR with primers that anneal to V and J segments. A synthetic immune receptor repertoire was used to minimize amplification bias, and any residual bias was removed computationally once sequencing was done. Per the source publication's procedure: Custom Python scripts were used to quantify repertoire diversity as the Shannon entropy index. Unsorted, CD4+ and CD8+ repertoires were analyzed separately, except in combined analyses where CD4+ and CD8+ sequences were merged in silico. A clone was considered expanded if an increase in frequency of at least 2-fold after treatment relative to C1D1 was found, and a pseudocount of 0.5 was applied to clones undetected at baseline. Singleton clones were defined as clones with 0 or 1 copy at C1D1, and non-singleton clones were defined as clones with 2 or more copies. Clones expanded in unsorted samples were assigned a CD4+, CD8+ or unknown annotation through matching of protein sequences in sorted samples from the same patient. Wilcoxon tests were applied to paired samples to test diversity changes from C1D1 to C4D1. The table was pulled from immuneACCESS by TCRdb, which kept in-frame rearrangements only. Such tables lose some clones; where checked, under half of the loss comes from unresolved V genes, and the rest has no known cause. The V and J calls and clone size are taken from that table; D and trimming were inferred from the DNA. The sample includes 15,000 to 20,000 clones, with around 82% observed a single time. The ten largest clones capture about 13% of the sample.

As concerns this clone: The clone's antigen remains unknown. Per-base qualities were not stored, and no clone one base away is much larger.

Read against the paper, the sample's time point label means: cycle 4 day 1 (C4D1), after more than 5 weeks of nivolumab. All trial patients had relapsed after autologous stem cell transplantation, with cohorts A, B and C differing in prior brentuximab vedotin exposure. The trial cohort was composed of under 70 patients with relapsed/refractory classical Hodgkin lymphoma, for whom complete response, partial response or progressive disease was recorded as best overall response. Single-agent nivolumab was administered to trial patients in the multi-cohort phase II CheckMate 205 trial. An independent review committee assessed best overall response by applying the 2007 International Working Group response criteria. Trial PBMCs were obtained immediately prior to nivolumab initiation (C1D1) and on therapy at cycle 2 day 1 and cycle 4 day 1. Peripheral blood was collected in 8 mL Vacutainer Cell Preparation Tubes, from which PBMCs were isolated by centrifugation and then cryopreserved.

This material consisted of peripheral blood mononuclear cells (PBMCs), taken before the fourth cycle of nivolumab. The origin of this receptor is a human donor with classical Hodgkin lymphoma.

The CDR3 protein sequence reads: CASSPSGAGNTEAFF. The bases are TGTGCCAGCAGCCCAAGTGGGGCAGGGAACACTGAAGCTTTCTTT. The chain employs TRBV7-9 and TRBJ1-1, with a tentative D gene TRBD1 over 5 matching bases. Its CDR3 holds 15 amino acids, cysteine through phenylalanine. Here the CDR3 DNA is all that survives: 45 bases in frame from base 1. V was cut back by 5 bases and J by 1 base, leaving a gap of 14 bases between them. The germline V gene (reference sequence) yields SEHNR for CDR1 and FQNEAQ for CDR2.